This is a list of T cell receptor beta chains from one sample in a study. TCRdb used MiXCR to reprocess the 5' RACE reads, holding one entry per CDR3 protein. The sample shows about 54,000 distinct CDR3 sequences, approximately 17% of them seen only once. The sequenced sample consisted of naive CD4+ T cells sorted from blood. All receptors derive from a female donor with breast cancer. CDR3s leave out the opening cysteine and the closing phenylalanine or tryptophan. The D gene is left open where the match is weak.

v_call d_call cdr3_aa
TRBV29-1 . SVEGPMGGEQY
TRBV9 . ASSVVNWGNTEAF
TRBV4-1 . ASSHPTGPLNTEAF
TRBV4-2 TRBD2 ASSQAGLAGYNEQF
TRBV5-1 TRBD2 ASRASGSYEQF
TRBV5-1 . ASSLEEAKRLGEQY
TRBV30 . AWSLGPEKLF
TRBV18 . ASSGGRP
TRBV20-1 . SASPGTPPNEQF
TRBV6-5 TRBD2 ASSPEPSAGDWVWEQF
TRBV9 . ASSSISGQNTGELF
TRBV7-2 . ASSPGATWGETQY
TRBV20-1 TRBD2 SAKAGDEQY
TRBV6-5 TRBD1 ASSPPGRGQETQY
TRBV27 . ASSSLRGASRTDTQY
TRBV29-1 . SVSRAQAAPDTQY
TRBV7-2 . ASSLDGGGTKTQY
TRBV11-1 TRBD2 ASSLGTGTSRETQY
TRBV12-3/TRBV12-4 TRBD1 ASNVQGVHYGYT
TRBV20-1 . SARAPSSYKEQF
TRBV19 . ASSILPAHSNQPQH
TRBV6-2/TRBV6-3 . ASSLDSQQDTQD
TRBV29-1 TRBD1 SAGGRTYGYT
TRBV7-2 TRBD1 ASSRLSQGGTRSGANVLT